These T cell receptor beta chains were read from a single sample in a study of blood T cell repertoires in COVID-19. Clones were sequenced by immunoSEQ multiplex PCR, and TCRdb holds only the in-frame ones, with some missing. The repertoire holds approximately 440,000 clones, with 90% as singletons. Sequencing was carried out using PBMCs or T cells enriched from blood (not recorded which). All receptors come from a man between 18 and 29 years old who had recovered from COVID-19. The CDR3 runs from the conserved cysteine through the conserved F or W. D genes are given only for firm matches. Clone size is given for some rows only: seen once, a few or many times, or a class if the clone is expanded.

TRBJ1-1,-,-,TRBV7-2,17,TGTGCCAGCAGCTTAGAGCGGGGGGCGGTCATGAACACTGAAGCTTTCTTT,CASSLERGAVMNTEAFF
TRBJ1-5,-,-,TRBV2,13,TGTGCCAGCGGACAGAATATGGATCAGCCCCAGCATTTT,CASGQNMDQPQHF
TRBJ1-5,-,-,TRBV7-2,16,TGTGCCAGCAGCTTAGCGTCCGGGCGGGTAAATCAGCCCCAGCATTTT,CASSLASGRVNQPQHF
TRBJ1-2,-,-,TRBV24-1,17,TGTGCCACCAGTGATTTGCGGAGGCGGGGGCATAACTATGGCTACACCTTC,CATSDLRRRGHNYGYTF
TRBJ1-1,-,-,TRBV19,16,TGTGCCAGTAGTATAACGCCGGGACGGGGGGGATCTGAAGCTTTCTTT,CASSITPGRGGSEAFF
TRBJ2-7,-,-,TRBV4-1,13,TGCGCCAGCAGACGAACCGGGACCTACGAGCAGTACTTC,CASRRTGTYEQYF
TRBJ1-6,-,once,TRBV19,16,TGTGCCAGTAGTGCATCCGGTTTGACATTTTCCTCACCCCTCCACTTT,CASSASGLTFSSPLHF
TRBJ2-1,TRBD2,once,TRBV3-1/TRBV3-2,18,TGTGCCAGCAGCCAAGATCTCCTTACGGGACTAGCGGGCAATGAGCAGTTCTTC,CASSQDLLTGLAGNEQFF
TRBJ2-1,-,-,TRBV30,16,TGTGCCTGGGGTCCCTCCCGCGTAAGCTCCTACAATGAGCAGTTCTTC,CAWGPSRVSSYNEQFF
TRBJ2-1,-,-,TRBV3-1/TRBV3-2,15,TGTGCCAGCAGCCTTAAGGGGCTATACTCCAATGAGCAGTTCTTC,CASSLKGLYSNEQFF
TRBJ2-2,TRBD2,-,TRBV24-1,17,TGTGCCACCAGTGATCTAGCGGGAGGGCCGTTCACCGGGGAGCTGTTTTTT,CATSDLAGGPFTGELFF
TRBJ1-2,TRBD1,-,TRBV6-4,14,TGTGCCAGCAGACGGACAGGGGGGGACTATGGCTACACCTTC,CASRRTGGDYGYTF
TRBJ1-3,-,once,TRBV4-1,16,TGCGCCAGCAGCCAAGCGAGGGCCCTCTCTGGAAACACCATATATTTT,CASSQARALSGNTIYF
TRBJ2-5,-,-,TRBV6-5,13,TGTGCCAGCAAACGGGGGAACCAAGAGACCCAGTACTTC,CASKRGNQETQYF
TRBJ1-3,-,-,TRBV18,12,TGTGCCAGCTCATACCCGGGTGGCACCATATATTTT,CASSYPGGTIYF
TRBJ1-1,TRBD1,-,TRBV5-5,15,TGTGCCAGCAGCTGGGGACAGGGAGCGAACACTGAAGCTTTCTTT,CASSWGQGANTEAFF
TRBJ1-6,TRBD1,-,TRBV3-1/TRBV3-2,14,TGTGCCAGCAGGGGGACAGGGACTCTGTCACCCCTCCACTTT,CASRGTGTLSPLHF
TRBJ1-6,-,-,TRBV11-3,16,TGTGCCAGCAGCTTAGATTACGGGAGTAGAGGATCACCCCTCCACTTT,CASSLDYGSRGSPLHF
TRBJ2-7,-,-,TRBV21-1,15,TGTGCCAGCAGCAAACCAGGAGGGGCCAAATACGAGCAGTACTTC,CASSKPGGAKYEQYF
TRBJ1-6,-,-,TRBV9,14,TGTGCCAGCAGCGTAGAGAAAACAGGCTCACCCCTCCACTTT,CASSVEKTGSPLHF
TRBJ2-6,TRBD2,-,TRBV5-4,18,TGTGCCAGCAGCTTGGGACTAGCGGGGATTTCTGGGGCCAACGTCCTGACTTTC,CASSLGLAGISGANVLTF
TRBJ1-4,-,-,TRBV27,14,TGTGCCAGCGCCGTCAGGAGGGTAAATGAAAAACTGTTTTTT,CASAVRRVNEKLFF
TRBJ2-7,-,-,TRBV6-1,15,TGTGCCAGCAGTGAACACCCTAAGCCCTCCTACGAGCAGTACTTC,CASSEHPKPSYEQYF
TRBJ2-5,-,-,TRBV5-4,14,TGTGCCAGCAGCCTTTCGTTCGGTCAAGAGACCCAGTACTTC,CASSLSFGQETQYF
TRBJ2-7,-,-,TRBV5-1,15,TGCGCCAGCAGCTCGGACTACTCGCAGATGGCCGAGCAGTACTTC,CASSSDYSQMAEQYF
TRBJ2-2,TRBD1,once,TRBV27,13,TGTGCCAGCAGTGCACAGGGGATCGGGGAGCTGTTTTTT,CASSAQGIGELFF
TRBJ2-5,-,-,TRBV29-1,13,TGCAGCGTTGAAGATCACGGGGGTGAGACCCAGTACTTC,CSVEDHGGETQYF
TRBJ1-1,-,-,TRBV5-1,11,TGCGCCAGCAGCGTCGGGACTGAAGCTTTCTTT,CASSVGTEAFF
TRBJ1-1,TRBD1,-,TRBV10-3,14,TGTGCCATCAGTCTACAGGGGGAGAACACTGAAGCTTTCTTT,CAISLQGENTEAFF
TRBJ1-4,-,-,TRBV5-8,15,TGTGCCAGCAGTCAGGGCGGCAGGGCTAATGAAAAACTGTTTTTT,CASSQGGRANEKLFF
TRBJ1-6,-,-,TRBV11-2,16,TGTGCCAGCAGCCGAAATTACCCGGGAGAGCGTTCACCCCTCCACTTT,CASSRNYPGERSPLHF
TRBJ1-6,-,-,TRBV6-5,14,TGTGCCAGCAGTCTGACAGGTGGTAATTCACCCCTCCACTTT,CASSLTGGNSPLHF
TRBJ2-5,TRBD2,-,TRBV5-4,13,TGTGCCAGCAGTGGACTAGGGGAAGAGACCCAGTACTTC,CASSGLGEETQYF
TRBJ2-7,TRBD1,once,TRBV18,17,TGTGCCAGCTCACCGCGCCCCGGGACAGTGAGTGCGTACGAGCAGTACTTC,CASSPRPGTVSAYEQYF
TRBJ1-4,-,once,TRBV19,15,TGTGCCAGCAAATGGGGGGAAGGGGTTAATGAAAAACTGTTTTTT,CASKWGEGVNEKLFF
TRBJ2-7,TRBD2,many,TRBV4-2,15,TGTGCCAGCAGCCAAGATCTAGCGGGAGGGTACGAGCAGTACTTC,CASSQDLAGGYEQYF
TRBJ1-2,TRBD1,few,TRBV12-3/TRBV12-4,11,TGTGCCAGCGGCGAGGGGGCTGGCTACACCTTC,CASGEGAGYTF
TRBJ1-2,TRBD1,-,TRBV3-1/TRBV3-2,13,TGTGCCAGCAGCCCGGGACAGTCGCTTGGCTACACCTTC,CASSPGQSLGYTF
TRBJ1-2,-,-,TRBV11-2,15,TGTGCCAGCAGCTCCTTGCGGGGCACGGACTATGGCTACACCTTC,CASSSLRGTDYGYTF
TRBJ1-2,TRBD1,-,TRBV29-1,17,TGCAGCGTTGAAGGGCCCTACAGGGGAGACCCTAACTATGGCTACACCTTC,CSVEGPYRGDPNYGYTF
TRBJ2-3,TRBD2,-,TRBV7-8,18,TGTGCCAGCAGCTTATATCTGGGGACTAGCGGGTTCACAGATACGCAGTATTTT,CASSLYLGTSGFTDTQYF
TRBJ2-4,-,-,TRBV5-1,15,TGCGCCAGCAGCCACCTACCGGGAACTGAGACCATTCAGTACTTC,CASSHLPGTETIQYF
TRBJ1-2,-,-,TRBV2,13,TGTGCCAGCAATGGCGGCGGCGGCTATGGCTACACCTTC,CASNGGGGYGYTF
TRBJ1-4,-,-,TRBV11-3,15,TGTGCCAGCAGCTTGATGTCAGGAGGCAACGAAAAACTGTTTTTT,CASSLMSGGNEKLFF
TRBJ1-5,TRBD1,-,TRBV27,15,TGTGCCAGCAGTTTATCGGGACAGGACTATCAGCCCCAGCATTTT,CASSLSGQDYQPQHF
TRBJ2-7,TRBD2,-,TRBV28,15,TGTGCCAGCAGTTTATGGACTAGCGGGGGCTACGAGCAGTACTTC,CASSLWTSGGYEQYF
TRBJ1-1,-,-,TRBV28,14,TGTGCCAGCGCTCGGGGAGACATGAACACTGAAGCTTTCTTT,CASARGDMNTEAFF
TRBJ1-3,-,few,TRBV5-8,15,TGTGCCAGCAGCTTTCAGGTGTTCTCTGGAAACACCATATATTTT,CASSFQVFSGNTIYF
TRBJ2-3,TRBD2,-,TRBV30,18,TGTGCCTGGAGTGTACTGAGCGGGAGGGCCTCGGGCGCAGATACGCAGTATTTT,CAWSVLSGRASGADTQYF
TRBJ2-5,-,-,TRBV7-9,14,TGTGCCAGCAGCTCTAAAACGGGCGCGGGGACCCAGTACTTC,CASSSKTGAGTQYF
TRBJ2-5,-,-,TRBV3-1/TRBV3-2,16,TGTGCCAGCAGCCCCTACCCGGAGGGGTTACAAGAGACCCAGTACTTC,CASSPYPEGLQETQYF
TRBJ1-1,TRBD1,-,TRBV2,12,TGTGCCAGCAAGGACAGGGGAGCTGAAGCTTTCTTT,CASKDRGAEAFF
TRBJ1-2,-,-,TRBV23-1,15,TGCGCCAGCAGTCAAGGCGATGGGGGGAGGGATGGCTACACCTTC,CASSQGDGGRDGYTF
TRBJ1-2,-,-,TRBV5-1,17,TGCGCCAGCAGCCCGGGCCTGGAGACGACTACTCGCTATGGCTACACCTTC,CASSPGLETTTRYGYTF
TRBJ1-1,TRBD1,-,TRBV20-1,10,TGCAGTGCTGCGGACAGGGGAGCTTTCTTT,CSAADRGAFF
TRBJ1-2,-,few,TRBV9,14,TGTGCCAGCAGCGTAGGGCTGGCAGCGACGGGCTACACCTTC,CASSVGLAATGYTF
TRBJ1-5,-,-,TRBV7-2,14,TGTGCCAGCAGTTTTTCTACAGGGTCCCAGCCCCAGCATTTT,CASSFSTGSQPQHF
TRBJ1-4,-,-,TRBV28,15,TGTGCCAGCACCCAGGATGGGTGGGCTAATGAAAAACTGTTTTTT,CASTQDGWANEKLFF
TRBJ2-3,TRBD1,-,TRBV6-5,15,TGTGCCAGCAGTACCCGGGACAGGAGCACAGATACGCAGTATTTT,CASSTRDRSTDTQYF